A single sample is the source of the 11 T cell receptor beta chains below, sequenced in a study of CD8 T cells in ankylosing spondylitis. In TCRdb, the 5' RACE reads were re-called with MiXCR into one record per CDR3 protein. Here the sample spans fewer than 350,000 distinct CDR3 sequences, around a tenth being singletons. The specimen was blood, either unsorted or a sorted T cell fraction (not recorded which). These TCRs come from a female donor with ankylosing spondylitis or in good health (not recorded which).

This clonotype came up many times. This rearrangement joins TRBV4-1 to TRBJ1-2; no clear D. CDR1 and CDR2 from the germline V gene are MGHRA and YSYEKL. There are 14 residues in the CDR3. V lost 1 base and J lost 8, with 14 bases in between. The CDR3 DNA reads TGCGCCAGCAGCCAAGGTTTCCCCATGGGCGGCTACACCTTC. Amino acids: CASSQGFPMGGYTF.

This clonotype was counted many times. The chain carries TRBV5-1 and TRBJ1-5; D possibly corresponds to TRBD1 (5 bases). CDR1 and CDR2 from the germline V gene are SGHRS and YFSETQ. The CDR3 contains 14 residues. Trimming stripped 4 bases from V and 5 bases from J, with 13 bases between. CDR3 residues: CASSLGGNDQPQHF. CDR3 nucleotide sequence: TGCGCCAGCAGCCTTGGGGGGAATGATCAGCCCCAGCATTTT.

This clonotype was counted at least ten times. The rearrangement links TRBV29-1 to TRBJ2-2; possibly TRBD1 for D (6 bases). The CDR3 is made up of 17 amino acids. Trimming stripped 2 bases from V and 4 bases from J, with 20 bases between. Germline V gene lookup returns CDR1 SQVTM and CDR2 ANQGSEA. The CDR3 coding sequence is TGCAGCGTTGAATTTTTGGGGGCAGCCACTTCCACCGGGGAGCTGTTTTTT. Amino acid sequence: CSVEFLGAATSTGELFF.

Here the CDR3 reads CASSLSPRGAQETQYF. The DNA of the CDR3 is TGTGCCAGCAGCTTAAGCCCACGGGGGGCTCAAGAGACCCAGTACTTC. V and J are TRBV7-8 and TRBJ2-5; weak D call: TRBD2 (7 bases). The CDR3 runs 16 residues. Trimming pared 2 bases from V and 2 bases from J, leaving 15 bases between. The V gene's germline CDR1 is SGHVS and CDR2 FQNEAQ.

This clonotype was detected ten times or more. This chain joins TRBV3-1 and TRBJ1-1, with 7 nucleotides matching TRBD1. Unmatched junction bases numbered 6, after V lost 4 bases and J lost 1 base. This CDR3 region has 15 residues. Germline V gives CDR1 LGHDT, CDR2 YNNKEL (reference sequence). CDR3 DNA: TGTGCCAGCAGCCCGGCCGGGACAGAGAACACTGAAGCTTTCTTT. Protein sequence: CASSPAGTENTEAFF.

V and J are TRBV7-9 and TRBJ2-5; D is unclear. The V end was cut by 6 bases, the J end by 5 bases, with 7 bases between. Germline assignment: CDR1 SEHNR and CDR2 FQNEAQ (reference sequence). This CDR3 is 11 amino acids long. CDR3 loop: CASRYRETQYF. CDR3 sequence (DNA): TGTGCCAGCAGATATAGGGAGACCCAGTACTTC. The entire variable domain, with the rest obtained from reference TRBV7-9 and TRBJ2-5, is as follows: DTGVSQNPRHKITKRGQNVTFRCDPISEHNRLYWYRQTLGQGPEFLTYFQNEAQLEKSRLLSDRFSAERPKGSFSTLEIQRTEQGDSAMYLCASRYRETQYFGPGTRLLVL.

The CDR3 here is CASSLALAGGLRTDTQYF. CDR3 bases: TGCGCCAGCAGCTTGGCCCTAGCGGGGGGTTTGAGAACAGATACGCAGTATTTT. The V call is TRBV5-1, the J call TRBJ2-3; 11 nucleotides line up with TRBD2. The CDR3 totals 18 residues. Looked up from germline, CDR1 is SGHRS and CDR2 is YFSETQ. The ends lost 0 bases at V and 3 bases at J; junction bases unmatched: 9.

This clonotype was seen repeatedly, ten times or more. The rearrangement links TRBV7-9 to TRBJ2-3; maybe TRBD1 (5 bases). Trimming pared 1 base from V and 1 base from J, leaving 9 bases between. The CDR3 contains 15 residues. The germline gives CDR1 SEHNR, CDR2 FQNEAQ (reference sequence). DNA for the CDR3: TGTGCCAGCAGCTTAGTCAGGGCCGGCACAGATACGCAGTATTTT. Its translation: CASSLVRAGTDTQYF.

This clonotype has at least ten counts. The chain employs TRBV27 and TRBJ2-7; no definite D call. Trimming took 3 bases from V and 3 from J, leaving 18 bases between them. The CDR3 contains 16 residues. Looked up from germline, CDR1 is MNHEY and CDR2 is SMNVEV (reference sequence). CDR3 DNA sequence: TGTGCCAGCAGTTTTCTTGTCCCTAGTGGTAGCTACGAGCAGTACTTC. Translation gives CASSFLVPSGSYEQYF.

In its sample, this clonotype was seen many times. This chain uses TRBV7-2 with TRBJ1-2, with no clear D. V gave up 5 bases and J gave up 4 bases, with 11 bases separating them. Germline V lookup: CDR1 SGHTA, CDR2 FQGNSA. The CDR3 is 13 amino acids. CDR3 sequence (DNA): TGTGCCAGCAGCCTCGCGTCCGTCTATGGCTACACCTTC. Translated: CASSLASVYGYTF. Using reference TRBV7-2 and TRBJ1-2 for the parts outside the CDR3, the full variable domain is GAGVSQSPSNKVTEKGKDVELRCDPISGHTALYWYRQSLGQGLEFLIYFQGNSAPDKSGLPSDRFSAERTGGSVSTLTIQRTQQEDSAVYLCASSLASVYGYTFGSGTRLTVV.

This clonotype was counted at least ten times. This CDR3 reads CASRVGLTDTQYF. DNA for the CDR3: TGTGCCAGCAGGGTAGGCCTTACAGATACGCAGTATTTT. The V gene is TRBV28, the J gene TRBJ2-3; D is unresolved. The CDR3 is 13 residues long. Germline assignment: CDR1 MDHEN and CDR2 SYDVKM. The germline V and J ends were trimmed by 6 bases and 3 bases, with 10 bases remaining between them.